The clone carrying this T cell receptor beta chain came up many times. Its antigen is unidentified. Bulk TCR libraries used previously described methods and listed TCR primers. MiXCR, applied by TCRdb to the PCR reads, yields one record per CDR3 protein. Here the sample spans some 580,000 distinct CDR3 sequences, about 25% being singletons. When naive CD8 T cells were sorted, they were gated as CD8+CD4-CCR7+CD45RA+. This sample was taken from a study of molecular identifiers for immune sequencing clone quantification. Germline V CDR1 and CDR2: MGHDK, SYGVNS. Between the trimmed V and J ends, which lost 3 bases and 6 bases, there was a span of 9 bases. The CDR3 runs to 12 residues. The study, taken as a whole, reports: Spiked Jurkat TCR RNA equivalent to one cell reportedly surfaced among some 990,000 naive cells.

Sequencing was carried out using naive CD8+ T cells from blood, with Jurkat cell RNA spiked in. Subset of the sample: FACS-sorted CD8+CD4-CCR7+CD45RA+ naive T cells. The receptor comes from a human donor in good health. Some libraries in this study had Jurkat cell RNA spiked in. The gene calls are TRBV25-1 and TRBJ2-7; perhaps TRBD1 as D (5 bases). The CDR3 DNA reads TGTGCCAGCAGTGAGGCAGGGCCCGAGCAGTACTTC. This codes for CASSEAGPEQYF.